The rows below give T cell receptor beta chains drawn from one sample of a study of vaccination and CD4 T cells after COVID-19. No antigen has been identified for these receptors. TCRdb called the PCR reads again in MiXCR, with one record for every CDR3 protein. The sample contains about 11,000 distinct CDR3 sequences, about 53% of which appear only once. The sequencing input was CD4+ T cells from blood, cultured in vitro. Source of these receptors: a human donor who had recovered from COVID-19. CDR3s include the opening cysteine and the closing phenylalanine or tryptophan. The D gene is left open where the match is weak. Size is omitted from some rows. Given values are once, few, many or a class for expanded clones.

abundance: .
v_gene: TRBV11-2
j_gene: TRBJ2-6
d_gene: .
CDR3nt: TGTGCCAGCAGCTTAGTGCGACGAGGCTCTGGGGCCAACGTCCTGACTTTC
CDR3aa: CASSLVRRGSGANVLTF

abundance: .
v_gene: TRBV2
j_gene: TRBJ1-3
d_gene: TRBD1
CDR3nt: TGTGCCAGCAGTGAACGTTCGACAGGGGAAAACACCATATATTTT
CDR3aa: CASSERSTGENTIYF

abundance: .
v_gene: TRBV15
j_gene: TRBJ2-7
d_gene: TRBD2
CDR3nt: TGTGCCACCAGCAGAGTTAGCGGGAGCTACGAGCAGTACTTC
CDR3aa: CATSRVSGSYEQYF

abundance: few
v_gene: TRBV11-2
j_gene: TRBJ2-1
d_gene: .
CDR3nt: TGTGCCAGCAGCTTAGATTGGGGGGCCAATGAGCAGTTCTTC
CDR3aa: CASSLDWGANEQFF

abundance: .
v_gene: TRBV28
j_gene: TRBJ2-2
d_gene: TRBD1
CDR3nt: TGTGCCACCCTTACCCCTTATGTAGGGACAGTTGGGCTGTTTTTT
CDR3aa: CATLTPYVGTVGLFF

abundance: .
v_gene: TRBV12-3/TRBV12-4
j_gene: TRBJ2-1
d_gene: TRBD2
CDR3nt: TGTGCCAGCAGGCCATTAGCGGGAGGGCCTATCAATGAGCAGTTCTTC
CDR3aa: CASRPLAGGPINEQFF

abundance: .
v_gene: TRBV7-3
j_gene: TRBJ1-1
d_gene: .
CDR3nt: TGTGCCAGCAGCTTAGATAGGGGGATCACTGAAGCTTTCTTT
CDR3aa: CASSLDRGITEAFF

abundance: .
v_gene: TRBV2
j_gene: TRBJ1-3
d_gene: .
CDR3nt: TGTGCCAGCAGGGACGGGATCTCTGGAAACACCATATATTTT
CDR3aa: CASRDGISGNTIYF

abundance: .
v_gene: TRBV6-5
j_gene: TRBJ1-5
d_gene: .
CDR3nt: TGTGCCAGCAGTTACAATAGCAATCAGCCCCAGCATTTT
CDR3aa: CASSYNSNQPQHF

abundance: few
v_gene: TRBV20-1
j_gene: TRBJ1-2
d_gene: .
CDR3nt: TGCAGTGCTACTGACAGATACTATGGCTACACCTTC
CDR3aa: CSATDRYYGYTF

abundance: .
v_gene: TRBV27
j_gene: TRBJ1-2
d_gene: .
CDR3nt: TGTGCCAGCAGTTCGTCTCCCGGGTATGGCTACACCTTC
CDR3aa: CASSSSPGYGYTF

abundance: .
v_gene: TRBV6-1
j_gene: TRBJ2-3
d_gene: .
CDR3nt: TGTGCCAGCAGTCCGGGGATAGTCTCCACAGATACGCAGTATTTT
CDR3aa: CASSPGIVSTDTQYF

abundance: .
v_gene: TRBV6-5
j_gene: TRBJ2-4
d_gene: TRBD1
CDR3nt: TGTGCCAGCAGTTCCGGACAGGGACGGAACATTCAGTACTTC
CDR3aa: CASSSGQGRNIQYF

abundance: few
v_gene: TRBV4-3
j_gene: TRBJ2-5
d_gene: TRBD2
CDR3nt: TGCGCCAGCAGCCAAGATCGCGGGGGGACCACCTGGACCCAGTACTTC
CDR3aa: CASSQDRGGTTWTQYF

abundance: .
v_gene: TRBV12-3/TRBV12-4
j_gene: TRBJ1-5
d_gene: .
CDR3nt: TGTGCCAGCAGTTTTGGAATCCAGCCCCAGCATTTT
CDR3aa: CASSFGIQPQHF

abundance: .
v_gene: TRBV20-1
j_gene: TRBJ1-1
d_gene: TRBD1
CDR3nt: TGCAGTGCTTTAAACAGGGGAGGAACTGAAGCTTTCTTT
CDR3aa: CSALNRGGTEAFF

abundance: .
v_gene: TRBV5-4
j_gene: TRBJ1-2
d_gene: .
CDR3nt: TGTGCCAGCAGCGTCCCAGGCAGACCAAAGGGCTACACCTTC
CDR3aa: CASSVPGRPKGYTF

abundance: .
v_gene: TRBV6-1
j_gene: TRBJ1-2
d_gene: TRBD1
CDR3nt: TGTGCCAGCAGCCGACCGGGACAGTTGAGACGGGGCGATGGCTACACCTTC
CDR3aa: CASSRPGQLRRGDGYTF

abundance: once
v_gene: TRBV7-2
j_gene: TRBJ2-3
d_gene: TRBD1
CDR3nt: TGTGCCAGCGGACCACAGGGGGCGAGTGATACGCAGTATTTT
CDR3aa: CASGPQGASDTQYF

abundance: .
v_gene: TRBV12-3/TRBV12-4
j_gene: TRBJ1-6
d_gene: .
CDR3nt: TGTGCCAGCACCCCGGGCATTTTGTATTCACCCCTCCACTTT
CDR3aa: CASTPGILYSPLHF

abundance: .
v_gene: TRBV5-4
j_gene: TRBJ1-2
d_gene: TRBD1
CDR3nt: TGTGCCAGCAGCTTGCCCGGGACAGGGATCCGGTATGGCTACACCTTC
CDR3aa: CASSLPGTGIRYGYTF

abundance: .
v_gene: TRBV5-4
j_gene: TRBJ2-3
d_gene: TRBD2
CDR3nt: TGTGCCAGCAGCCCCACCCTCTGGGCTAGCGGGGACTCAGATACGCAGTATTTT
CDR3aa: CASSPTLWASGDSDTQYF

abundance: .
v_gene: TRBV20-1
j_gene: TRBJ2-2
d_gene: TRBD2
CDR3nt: TGCAGTGCTAGAGATCGGGGATCAGGCGGGGGGAACGGGGAGCTGTTTTTT
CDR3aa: CSARDRGSGGGNGELFF

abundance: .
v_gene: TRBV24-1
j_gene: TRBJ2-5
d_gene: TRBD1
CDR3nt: TGTGCCACCAGTGATTCCGGACAGGGCCGACAGACCCAGTACTTC
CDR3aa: CATSDSGQGRQTQYF

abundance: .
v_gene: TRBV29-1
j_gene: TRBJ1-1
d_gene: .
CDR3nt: TGCAGCGTTGGCGTCAACACTGAAGCTTTCTTT
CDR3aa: CSVGVNTEAFF

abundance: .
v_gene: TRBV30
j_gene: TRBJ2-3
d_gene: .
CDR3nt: TGTGCCTGGAGTGAGGGGACGGTGGACTCAGATACGCAGTATTTT
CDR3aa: CAWSEGTVDSDTQYF

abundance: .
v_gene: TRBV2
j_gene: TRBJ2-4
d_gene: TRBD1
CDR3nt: TGTGCCAGCGGCGGACAGGGGTTGAAAGCCAAAAACATTCAGTACTTC
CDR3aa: CASGGQGLKAKNIQYF

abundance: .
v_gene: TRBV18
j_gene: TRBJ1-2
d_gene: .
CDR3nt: TGTGCCAGCTCACCGCAGGCAGGGTCCGCGCCGTCTGGAGATTATGGCTACACCTTC
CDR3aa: CASSPQAGSAPSGDYGYTF

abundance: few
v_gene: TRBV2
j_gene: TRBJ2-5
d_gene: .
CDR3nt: TGTGCCAGCAGTGTGGAGGGGGTTGGTGTGGAGACCCAGTACTTC
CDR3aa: CASSVEGVGVETQYF

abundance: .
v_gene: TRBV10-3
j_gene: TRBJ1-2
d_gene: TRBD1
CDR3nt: TGTGTCATCAGTGAGACGACAGGGGACCTTAACTATGGCTACACCTTC
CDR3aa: CVISETTGDLNYGYTF

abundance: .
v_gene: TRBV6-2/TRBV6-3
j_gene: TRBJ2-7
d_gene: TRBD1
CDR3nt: TGTGCCAGCAGTCGATGGACAGGGGACTACGAGCAGTACTTC
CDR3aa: CASSRWTGDYEQYF

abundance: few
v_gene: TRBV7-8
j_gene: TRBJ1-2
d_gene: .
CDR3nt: TGTGCCAGCAGCCGTGGAGAATTGGGCTATGGCTACACCTTC
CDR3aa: CASSRGELGYGYTF

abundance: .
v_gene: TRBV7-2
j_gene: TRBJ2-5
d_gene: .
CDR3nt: TGTGCCAGCAGCACGGCAGGACTCATCCAAGAGACCCAGTACTTC
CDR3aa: CASSTAGLIQETQYF

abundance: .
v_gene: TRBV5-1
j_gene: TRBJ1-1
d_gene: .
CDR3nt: TGCGCCAGCAGCCCGGACGGGGGGCGTAAAGCTTTCTTT
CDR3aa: CASSPDGGRKAFF

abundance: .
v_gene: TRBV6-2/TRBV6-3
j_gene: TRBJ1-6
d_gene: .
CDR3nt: TGTGCCAGCTATCTTCAACAGGGAAATTCACCCCTCCACTTT
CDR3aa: CASYLQQGNSPLHF

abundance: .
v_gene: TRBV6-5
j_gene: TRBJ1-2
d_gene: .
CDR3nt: TGTGCCAGCAGTTACTATGTACCGGGGCAGGATTTTTGGTATGGCTACACCTTC
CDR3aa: CASSYYVPGQDFWYGYTF

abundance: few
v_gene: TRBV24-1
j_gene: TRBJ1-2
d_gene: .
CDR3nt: TGTGCCACTGCCAATCCTAACTATGGCTACACCTTC
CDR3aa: CATANPNYGYTF

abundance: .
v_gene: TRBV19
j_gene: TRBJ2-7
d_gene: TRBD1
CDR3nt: TGTGCCAGTAGTCGTCAGGGGGTCGTACTTGGCGAGCAGTACTTC
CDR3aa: CASSRQGVVLGEQYF

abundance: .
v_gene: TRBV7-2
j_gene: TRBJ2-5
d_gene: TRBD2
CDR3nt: TGTGCCAGCAGCGGAAGAATAGCCGGGACTAGATCCTCAGAGACCCAGTACTTC
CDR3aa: CASSGRIAGTRSSETQYF

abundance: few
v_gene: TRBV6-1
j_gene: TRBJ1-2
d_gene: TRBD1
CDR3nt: TGTGCCAGCAGTACCGACAGGGCCGGCTATGGCTACACCTTC
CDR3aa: CASSTDRAGYGYTF

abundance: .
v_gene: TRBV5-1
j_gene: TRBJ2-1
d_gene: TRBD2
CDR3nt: TGCGCCAGCAGCTTGGCTGGGAGGGGTGAGCTAAATGAGCAGTTCTTC
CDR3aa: CASSLAGRGELNEQFF

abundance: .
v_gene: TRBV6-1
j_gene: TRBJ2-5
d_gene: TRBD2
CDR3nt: TGTGCCAGCAGACAATCTCGGGGGGTTCAAGAGACCCAGTACTTC
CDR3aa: CASRQSRGVQETQYF

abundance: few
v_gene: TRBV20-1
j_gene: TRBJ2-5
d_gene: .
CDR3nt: TGCAGTGCTACAGGGGGGGGTTCGGGAGAGACCCAGTACTTC
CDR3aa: CSATGGGSGETQYF

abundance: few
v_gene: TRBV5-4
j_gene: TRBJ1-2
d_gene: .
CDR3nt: TGTGCCAGCAGCTTTTTTGGGCAGGGAGTATCCGGCTACACCTTC
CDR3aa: CASSFFGQGVSGYTF

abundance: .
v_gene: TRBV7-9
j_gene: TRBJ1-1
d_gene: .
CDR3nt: TGTGCCAGCAGCTTAGGGTTGGGTTCGAACACTGAAGCTTTCTTT
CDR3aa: CASSLGLGSNTEAFF

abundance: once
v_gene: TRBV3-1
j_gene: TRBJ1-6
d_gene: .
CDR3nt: TGTGCCAGCAGCCAAGCAGCGTATAATTCACCCCTCCACTTT
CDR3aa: CASSQAAYNSPLHF

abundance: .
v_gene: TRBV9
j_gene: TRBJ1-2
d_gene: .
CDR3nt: TGTGCCAGCAGCGTCGAGGGGGGGCCAACTGGCTACACCTTC
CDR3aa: CASSVEGGPTGYTF

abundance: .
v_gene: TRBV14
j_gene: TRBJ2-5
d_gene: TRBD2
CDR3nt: TGTGCCAGCAGCCTTCTCGGCGGGGGTAGGGAGACCCAGTACTTC
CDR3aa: CASSLLGGGRETQYF

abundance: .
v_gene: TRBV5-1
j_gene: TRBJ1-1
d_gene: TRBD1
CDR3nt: TGCGCCAGCAGCCCCTGGGGACAGGGGAACACTGAAGCTTTCTTT
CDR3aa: CASSPWGQGNTEAFF

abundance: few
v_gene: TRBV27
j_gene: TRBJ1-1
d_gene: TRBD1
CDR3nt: TGTGCCAGCAGGGGACAGCCGGGGAACACTGAAGCTTTCTTT
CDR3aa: CASRGQPGNTEAFF

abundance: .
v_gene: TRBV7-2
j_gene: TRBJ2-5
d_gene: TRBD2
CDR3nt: TGTGCCAGCAGCTTAGGGACTAGGTATGGGGCTGAAGAGACCCAGTACTTC
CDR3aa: CASSLGTRYGAEETQYF

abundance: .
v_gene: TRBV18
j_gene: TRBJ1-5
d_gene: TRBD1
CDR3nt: TGTGCCAGCTCACCTGGGACAGGGGTAGTCAATCAGCCCCAGCATTTT
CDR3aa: CASSPGTGVVNQPQHF